The rows below give T cell receptor beta chains drawn from one sample of a study of blood T cell repertoires in COVID-19. Only in-frame clones appear in the TCRdb table, and some are missing; sequencing was by immunoSEQ multiplex PCR. The sample has 25,000 to 30,000 clones; about 84% are singletons. The sequenced sample was peripheral blood. All receptors come from an older woman with acute or convalescent COVID-19. CDR3s include the opening cysteine and the closing phenylalanine or tryptophan.

v_gene	j_gene	CDR3aa
TRBV29-1	TRBJ1-2	CSVEMSRGHYGYTF
TRBV4-1	TRBJ1-1	CASSQDRGTDDMNTEAFF
TRBV5-1	TRBJ1-4	CASSPGQGTATNEKLFF
TRBV18	TRBJ2-1	CASSPPDRGDEQFF
TRBV2	TRBJ2-1	CASSVSGGTYNEQFF
TRBV5-1	TRBJ2-5	CASSSAGTGGDETQYF
TRBV7-8	TRBJ2-7	CASKGQGANEQYF
TRBV3-1/TRBV3-2	TRBJ1-2	CASSPRTGAGYTF
TRBV19	TRBJ2-3	CASSIALAAGTDTQYF
TRBV30	TRBJ2-3	CAWTPPYHTDTQYF
TRBV7-6	TRBJ2-7	CASSLQAGVLGEQYF
TRBV6-6	TRBJ2-2	CASSVQGNTGELFF
TRBV2	TRBJ2-2	CASRGTGDTGELFF
TRBV29-1	TRBJ2-2	CSERGAGTGELFF
TRBV4-1	TRBJ2-2	CASSQIQGFAGELFF
TRBV7-9	TRBJ2-5	CATQGIGTETQYF
TRBV27	TRBJ2-6	CASSSSTGNVLTF
TRBV24-1	TRBJ2-5	CATSDGGGETQYF
TRBV9	TRBJ2-5	CASSPAPTSGGETQYF
TRBV5-1	TRBJ2-1	CASRSGTGTNEQFF
TRBV6-6	TRBJ1-6	CASRITGVNSPLHF
TRBV6-5	TRBJ1-4	CASTNTEKLFF
TRBV27	TRBJ1-5	CASSPGQVRSQPQHF
TRBV7-9	TRBJ1-5	CASSSGTGNQPQHF
TRBV11-2	TRBJ2-7	CASKGGQKGEQYF
TRBV5-6	TRBJ1-2	CASSSGTGTLNYGYTF
TRBV4-2	TRBJ1-3	CASSQEDRAGGNTIYF
TRBV4-1	TRBJ1-1	CASSQEVALGGTEAFF
TRBV19	TRBJ1-2	CASSAGTAHYTF
TRBV5-1	TRBJ2-7	CASSFSSPTYEQYF
TRBV7-3	TRBJ1-1	CASSLDRNTEAFF
TRBV28	TRBJ1-3	CASSSPTGSSGNTIYF
TRBV9	TRBJ2-1	CASSPGTSGGEQFF
TRBV6-1	TRBJ2-7	CASSSRTGVPYEQYF
TRBV7-8	TRBJ1-5	CASSLVDRGLTQPQHF
TRBV30	TRBJ1-3	CAWKGGARQMNTIYF
TRBV28	TRBJ2-7	CASSKNRVGAYEQYF
TRBV28	TRBJ1-4	CASSLRQGDEKLFF
TRBV24-1	TRBJ2-1	CATSVRTGLRNEQFF
TRBV6-6	TRBJ2-2	CASSQSGTANTGELFF
TRBV18	TRBJ1-1	CASSRLQGPEAFF
TRBV4-2	TRBJ2-5	CASSLWDRAEETQYF
TRBV18	TRBJ1-1	CASSPQSDRATKAFF
TRBV10-3	TRBJ1-3	CAIRPGQGNTIYF
TRBV2	TRBJ1-2	CASNPGGYGYTF
TRBV4-1	TRBJ2-7	CASSQATDSSRPSYEQYF
TRBV6-5	TRBJ2-1	CASSYAGNFGNEQFF
TRBV18	TRBJ2-7	CASSLDSLLEQYF
TRBV9	TRBJ2-1	CASSASETGRSGSYNEQFF
TRBV2	TRBJ2-7	CASSGGGQGSYEQYF
TRBV6-1	TRBJ1-2	CASSEHGQGRYTF
TRBV28	TRBJ2-5	CASSLAGGGKRETQYF
TRBV9	TRBJ2-7	CASSTGQGRGEQYF
TRBV18	TRBJ2-1	CASSPPYNEQFF
TRBV20-1	TRBJ2-1	CSASKGVSSYNEQFF